Following are 19 T cell receptor beta chains from one sample sequenced in a study of CXCR3-negative and CXCR3-positive naive CD8 T cells. The study made its TRB cDNA libraries by 5' RACE, adding UMI labels. No DNA is given; TCRdb re-called the 5' RACE reads and lists each CDR3 protein once. The listing contains tens of thousands of distinct CDR3 sequences. The sample was naive CXCR3- CD8+ T cells from blood. Subset defined: CD45RO-CCR7+CD27+CD95- naive CD8+ T cells lacking CXCR3 (TNR3-). Receptor source: a human donor in good health. Some clones in this sample may be carry-over from other donors' samples.

This chain connects TRBV7-2 to TRBJ2-7. The germline CDR1 and CDR2 sequences are SGHTA and FQGNSA. The CDR3 contains 17 residues. The CDR3 loop is CASSLLLSLSSSYEQYF. The full variable domain, in which reference TRBV7-2 and TRBJ2-7 provide the parts outside the CDR3, is GAGVSQSPSNKVTEKGKDVELRCDPISGHTALYWYRQSLGQGLEFLIYFQGNSAPDKSGLPSDRFSAERTGGSVSTLTIQRTQQEDSAVYLCASSLLLSLSSSYEQYFGPGTRLTVT.

The chain joins TRBV29-1 to TRBJ2-1; with no DNA, the TCRdb D assignment of TRBD2 cannot be verified. The V gene's germline CDR1 is SQVTM and CDR2 ANQGSEA. The CDR3 consists of 14 residues. The CDR3 sequence: CSVGSGTLGNEQFF.

V usage is TRBV11-2 and J usage is TRBJ2-5; the TRBD2 assignment by TCRdb is unverifiable without DNA. Germline V gives CDR1 SGHAT, CDR2 FQNNGV. The CDR3 runs to 17 residues. The CDR3 region is CASSRGLAGDRQETQYF.

The chain has TRBV9 and TRBJ2-5; TCRdb lists TRBD2, though no DNA is available to test this call. Germline CDR1 reads SGDLS; CDR2 reads YYNGEE. The CDR3 spans 15 residues. The CDR3 loop reads CASSVVAGTMETQYF.

The CDR3 sequence: CASSYNPRTGEETQYF. The rearrangement joins TRBV7-9 to TRBJ2-5; the D call from TCRdb, TRBD1, cannot be confirmed without DNA. Germline V gene data show CDR1 as SEHNR and CDR2 as FQNEAQ (reference sequence). This CDR3 contains 16 residues.

V is TRBV29-1 and J is TRBJ2-3; with no DNA, the TCRdb D assignment of TRBD1 cannot be verified. CDR1 is SQVTM and CDR2 is ANQGSEA in the germline V gene. The CDR3 runs to 15 residues. CDR3 residues: CSVLRGLASTDTQYF.

This chain uses TRBV7-9 with TRBJ2-3; TCRdb designates TRBD1, a call that cannot be tested without DNA. The V gene's germline CDR1 is SEHNR and CDR2 FQNEAQ (reference sequence). There are 15 residues in the CDR3. CDR3 sequence: CASSLVGGATDTQYF.

The rearrangement joins TRBV29-1 to TRBJ2-7; the TCRdb call, TRBD1, lacks DNA for checking. CDR3 size: 11 residues. Germline-derived CDR1 and CDR2 are SQVTM and ANQGSEA. CDR3 loop: CSVGGAYEQYF.

This chain connects TRBV4-3 to TRBJ1-1. CDR1 LGHNA and CDR2 YSLEER come from the germline V gene. The CDR3 is made up of 15 amino acids. CDR3: CASSQDRGSSTEAFF.

V usage is TRBV28 and J usage is TRBJ2-7; as DNA is missing, the TRBD1 call by TCRdb cannot be tested. The CDR3 is 13 residues long. Germline CDR1 is MDHEN and CDR2 is SYDVKM. The CDR3 reads CASSNGGPYEQYF.

The rearrangement joins TRBV29-1 to TRBJ2-7; TCRdb's D call of TRBD1 is untestable without DNA. The CDR3 is 15 residues long. Looked up from germline, CDR1 is SQVTM and CDR2 is ANQGSEA. The CDR3 here is CSVEGRRGGSYEQYF.

The V and J genes are TRBV29-1 and TRBJ2-2. The CDR3 runs 15 residues. The germline V gene has CDR1 SQVTM and CDR2 ANQGSEA. This CDR3 is CSVVGDGENTGELFF.

The rearrangement uses TRBV6-2 or TRBV6-3 and TRBJ2-2. CDR1 and CDR2 (germline): MNHEY, SVGEGT. The CDR3 has 12 amino acids. The CDR3 loop is CASSQDTGELFF.

V is TRBV10-2 and J is TRBJ2-7. The CDR3 is 12 residues long. The V gene's germline CDR1 is WSHSY and CDR2 SAAADI. CDR3 residues: CASSEVTYEQYF.

The chain combines TRBV7-6 with TRBJ2-2; TCRdb outputs TRBD1, but without DNA this stays unchecked. Germline loops: CDR1 SGHVS, CDR2 FNYEAQ. The CDR3 is made up of 20 amino acids. The CDR3 reads CASSLVQGARDEENTGELFF.

Judged by frequency, this clonotype is medium-sized. The chain is built from TRBV27 and TRBJ2-1. Germline V gene data show CDR1 as MNHEY and CDR2 as SMNVEV (reference sequence). This CDR3 contains 13 residues. CDR3 region: CASSLSSYNEQFF.

The CDR3 loop reads CASSSIEEDTQYF. The chain employs TRBV27 and TRBJ2-3. The CDR3 loop spans 13 amino acids. Germline V CDR1 and CDR2: MNHEY, SMNVEV (reference sequence).

The chain employs TRBV11-2 and TRBJ2-5; lacking DNA, the TRBD2 call made by TCRdb goes unchecked. The CDR3 is 12 amino acids. Germline V CDR1 and CDR2: SGHAT, FQNNGV. CDR3: CASSLGLETQYF.

CDR3 in amino acids: CSVLGYTGELFF. The chain recombines TRBV29-1 with TRBJ2-2. CDR1 is SQVTM and CDR2 is ANQGSEA in the germline V gene. There are 12 residues in the CDR3.